This T cell receptor beta chain was captured in a study of metastatic and nonmetastatic thyroid tumors. Study-wide background: It was across blood and tumor or nodule tissue from malignant and benign thyroid patients that repertoires were compared.

Regarding the study as a whole: As reported, TCR beta diversity in blood and tumor was significantly higher in malignant thyroid tumors than in benign nodules.

Thyroid surgery was preceded by no treatment in any patient. TCRdb redid the clone calls on the PCR reads using MiXCR. This repertoire shows around 50,000 clones, approximately 20% found once; its top ten account for roughly 3.8%. CDR1 and CDR2 (germline): SGHRS, YFSETQ. Unmatched junction bases numbered 4, after V lost 1 base and J lost 4 bases. The CDR3 totals 14 residues. Ten or more counts support this clone. The antigen remains unidentified. This clonotype was sampled from a male donor with papillary thyroid cancer or a benign thyroid nodule (not recorded which). Some clones in this sample may be carry-over from other donors' samples. Sequenced material: blood. The chain has TRBV5-1 and TRBJ2-7; 8 bases match TRBD2. The CDR3 here is CASSLSGGMYEQYF. CDR3 coding DNA: TGCGCCAGCAGCTTGTCGGGAGGGATGTACGAGCAGTACTTC.